The source of this T cell receptor (beta chain) is a study of cytomegalovirus exposure and HLA in healthy donors. Whole-study findings and limits: Cytomegalovirus status, reportedly, was diagnosed with high specificity and sensitivity by the classifier. Being productive about 87% or about 30% of the time was typical of most TCR beta V segments in an earlier analysis.

Donors showed nominal health when sampled, although they likely had unrecorded immune exposures. With 1 base removed from V and 0 bases from J, the gap between germline ends came to 11 bases. The CDR3 runs 16 residues. The germline V gene has CDR1 SGHNT and CDR2 YYREEE (reference sequence). The primer mix had 60 Vbeta and 13 Jbeta primers. Some clones are missing from TCRdb's copy, which holds only in-frame ones; the method was immunoSEQ multiplex PCR. Of around 130,000 clones detected, roughly four fifths appear once; the ten largest clones hold around 1.5%. With respect to this clone: Its antigen remains unidentified.

The chain joins TRBV5-4 to TRBJ2-1, with unresolved D. This clonotype was obtained from a woman aged 18-35 years in good health and CMV-seronegative. What was sequenced was PBMCs. The CDR3 nucleotides read TGTGCCAGCAGCTTGCCGGGTTCGAGCTCCTACAATGAGCAGTTCTTC. The encoded protein is CASSLPGSSSYNEQFF.